Each of the 8 T cell receptor beta chains below was sequenced from the same sample in a study of T-cell reconstitution after alpha-beta-depleted transplantation in children. Library preparation (for TCRbeta) was performed with unique molecular identifiers. TCRdb re-called the PCR reads with MiXCR, one entry per CDR3 protein. The sample holds about a million distinct CDR3 sequences, 25% to 35% seen once. The specimen was PBMCs, mostly from graft donor cells, collected 360 days after TCRalphabeta/CD19-depleted stem cell transplant. The receptor set was obtained from a boy younger than two who had a stem cell transplant for SCID, so the T cells may come from the graft donor.

V is TRBV4-3 and J is TRBJ1-1, with D possibly being TRBD1 (5 bases). Trimming took off 1 base at V and 9 bases at J, with 15 bases between the two ends. This CDR3 comprises 14 residues. From germline, CDR1 is LGHNA and CDR2 YSLEER. The CDR3 DNA is TGCGCCAGCAGCCAAGGAACGGGGGAGGGAAAAGCTTTCTTT. Translated, it gives CASSQGTGEGKAFF.

This clonotype was observed many times. The V and J genes are TRBV4-2 and TRBJ2-6; D is tentatively TRBD1 or TRBD2 (5 bases each). V lost 0 bases to trimming and J lost 6 bases, with 9 bases between them. The germline CDR1 and CDR2 sequences are LGHNA and YNFKEQ. This CDR3 spans 15 amino acids. The CDR3 region is CASSQDGTLANVLTF. DNA for the CDR3: TGTGCCAGCAGCCAAGATGGGACGTTGGCCAACGTCCTGACTTTC.

This clonotype was found a few times. The chain uses TRBV7-2 and TRBJ2-2; D is possibly TRBD2 (6 bases). V lost 3 bases to trimming and J lost 9 bases, with 11 bases between them. Germline CDR1 SGHTA, CDR2 FQGNSA. The CDR3 loop spans 13 amino acids. The CDR3 loop is CASSFGGMRELFF. The DNA for the CDR3 is TGTGCCAGCAGCTTTGGCGGGATGCGGGAGCTGTTTTTT. Based on the CDR3 plus reference TRBV7-2 and TRBJ2-2, the full variable domain is GAGVSQSPSNKVTEKGKDVELRCDPISGHTALYWYRQSLGQGLEFLIYFQGNSAPDKSGLPSDRFSAERTGGSVSTLTIQRTQQEDSAVYLCASSFGGMRELFFGEGSRLTVL.

The gene calls are TRBV29-1 and TRBJ2-1; TRBD2 might be the D (5 bases). Germline V gene sequence: CDR1 SQVTM, CDR2 ANQGSEA. The CDR3 is made up of 11 amino acids. V was trimmed by 8 bases and J by 6 bases, leaving 11 bases between them. The CDR3, as DNA: TGCAGCATCGAAGCGGCCAATGAGCAGTTCTTC. It translates to CSIEAANEQFF.

In its sample, this clonotype was seen a few times. V usage is TRBV7-2 and J usage is TRBJ2-7; D call uncertain. This CDR3 is built from 14 residues. V was shortened by 2 bases and J by 3 bases, with 11 bases between the two germline ends. CDR1 SGHTA and CDR2 FQGNSA come from the germline V gene. The CDR3 nucleotides are TGTGCCAGCAGCTTACCGTGGGCGGTCTACGAGCAGTACTTC. The encoded protein is CASSLPWAVYEQYF. The full variable domain, its missing parts supplied by reference TRBV7-2 and TRBJ2-7, is GAGVSQSPSNKVTEKGKDVELRCDPISGHTALYWYRQSLGQGLEFLIYFQGNSAPDKSGLPSDRFSAERTGGSVSTLTIQRTQQEDSAVYLCASSLPWAVYEQYFGPGTRLTVT.

This clonotype showed up just a few times. The chain has TRBV20-1 and TRBJ2-2; the D gene is possibly TRBD1 (6 bases). V was clipped by 3 bases and J by 7 bases, with 9 bases between them. Germline CDR1 DFQATT, CDR2 SNEGSKA (reference sequence). The CDR3 has 12 residues. Here the CDR3 DNA reads TGCAGTGCTAGTCAGGGGATCGGGGAGCTGTTTTTT. Protein sequence: CSASQGIGELFF.

The V gene is TRBV7-2, the J gene TRBJ2-1, with 11 bases aligning to TRBD2. V lost 5 bases to trimming and J lost 6 bases; unmatched junction nucleotides: 6. Looked up from germline, CDR1 is SGHTA and CDR2 is FQGNSA. The CDR3 has 15 residues. The CDR3 DNA follows: TGTGCCAGCAGCCCTAGCGGGGGGTTTGGCAATGAGCAGTTCTTC. Amino acids: CASSPSGGFGNEQFF.

The chain is built from TRBV29-1 and TRBJ1-4; 7 positions agree with TRBD1. The CDR3 is 14 amino acids. With 7 bases clipped from V and 8 bases from J, the junction kept 13 bases outside the gene matches. Germline V lookup: CDR1 SQVTM, CDR2 ANQGSEA. This CDR3 is CSARQGLSEEKLFF. The DNA of the CDR3 is TGCAGCGCGAGACAGGGACTTTCCGAAGAAAAACTGTTTTTT.